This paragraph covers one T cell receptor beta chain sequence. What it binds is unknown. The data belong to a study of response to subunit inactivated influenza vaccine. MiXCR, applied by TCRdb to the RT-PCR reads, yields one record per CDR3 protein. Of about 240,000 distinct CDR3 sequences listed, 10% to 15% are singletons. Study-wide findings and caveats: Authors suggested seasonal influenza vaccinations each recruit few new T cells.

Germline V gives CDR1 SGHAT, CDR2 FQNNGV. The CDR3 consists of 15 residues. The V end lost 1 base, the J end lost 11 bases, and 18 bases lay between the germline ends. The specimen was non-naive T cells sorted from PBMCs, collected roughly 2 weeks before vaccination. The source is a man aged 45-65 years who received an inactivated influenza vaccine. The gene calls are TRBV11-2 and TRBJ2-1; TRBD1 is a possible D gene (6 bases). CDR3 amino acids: CASSLAQQGWVQQFF. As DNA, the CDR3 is TGTGCCAGCAGCTTAGCCCAACAGGGATGGGTTCAGCAGTTCTTC.